Below are 26 T cell receptor beta chains sequenced from a single sample in a study of STAT3 mutations in large granular lymphocyte leukemia. Study-level points and caveats: Every T-cell large granular lymphocyte leukemia patient had at least one immunodominant TCR beta clonotype.

Which antigens these TCRs recognize remains unknown. Assay used: immunoSEQ multiplex PCR; TCRdb lists only in-frame clones, some missing. The table records 15,000 to 20,000 clones, roughly four fifths of them present only once. Input material: peripheral blood mononuclear cells. Receptor source: a man aged 45-65 years with T-cell large granular lymphocyte leukemia. Some clones in this sample may be carry-over from other donors' samples.

The chain uses TRBV18 and TRBJ2-7; 8 positions match TRBD2. This CDR3 has 16 residues. Germline trimming cut 1 base from V and 4 bases from J; bases unmatched to any gene: 9. Looked up from germline, CDR1 is KGHSH and CDR2 is LQKENI. The CDR3 reads CASSPQESGREYEQYF. CDR3 nucleotide sequence: TGTGCCAGCTCACCACAGGAAAGCGGGAGAGAGTACGAGCAGTACTTC.

This chain uses TRBV11-2 with TRBJ2-7; D is possibly TRBD2 (6 bases). The CDR3 length is 13 residues. Trimming removed 1 base at V and 9 bases at J, with 13 bases between. Germline V lookup: CDR1 SGHAT, CDR2 FQNNGV. The CDR3: CASSLGRGKAQYF. The DNA for the CDR3 is TGTGCCAGCAGCTTAGGTCGCGGGAAGGCGCAGTACTTC.

This chain connects TRBV28 to TRBJ2-3; 7 bases fit TRBD2. CDR1 is MDHEN, CDR2 SYDVKM, per germline. Trimming at V came to 8 bases and at J to 4 bases, leaving 6 bases not matched to a gene. This CDR3 spans 13 amino acids. The CDR3 sequence is CASWEGWSDTQYF. In DNA, the CDR3 is TGTGCCAGCTGGGAGGGGTGGTCAGATACGCAGTATTTT.

This chain joins TRBV9 and TRBJ2-7; TRBD1 might be the D (6 bases). The CDR3 length is 14 residues. V was cut by 5 bases and J by 0 bases, with 12 bases left in between. The germline gives CDR1 SGDLS, CDR2 YYNGEE. CDR3 sequence reads: CASSVGQRSYEQYF. In DNA form, the CDR3 reads TGTGCCAGCAGTGTCGGACAGCGCTCCTACGAGCAGTACTTC. Based on the CDR3 plus reference TRBV9 and TRBJ2-7, the full variable domain is DSGVTQTPKHLITATGQRVTLRCSPRSGDLSVYWYQQSLDQGLQFLIQYYNGEERAKGNILERFSAQQFPDLHSELNLSSLELGDSALYFCASSVGQRSYEQYFGPGTRLTVT.

The V gene is TRBV15, the J gene TRBJ1-2; TRBD1 might be the D (5 bases). The CDR3 has 15 residues. The ends were cut back, 5 bases at V and 10 bases at J, with 23 bases in the middle. Germline V CDR1 and CDR2: LNHNV, YYDKDF (reference sequence). The CDR3 bases are TGTGCCACCAGCCCCCGGGGGTCCGCCGGCGATGTCTACACCTTC. Translated: CATSPRGSAGDVYTF.

The J gene is TRBJ2-3, the V gene TRBV29-1; 9 bases are a match to TRBD2. Germline V gives CDR1 SQVTM, CDR2 ANQGSEA. The CDR3 sequence is 14 residues long. V shed 7 bases and J 4 bases; nucleotides not matched to a gene: 9. CDR3 in amino acids: CSGGSGSVADTQYF. CDR3 bases: TGCAGCGGGGGTAGCGGGAGTGTGGCAGATACGCAGTATTTT.

The V call is TRBV5-5, the J call TRBJ1-3, with TRBD1 matching over 7 bases. Losses at the gene ends were 4 bases for V and 2 bases for J; bases not matched to a gene: 3. Germline V CDR1 and CDR2: SGHKS, YYEKEE (reference sequence). This CDR3 is 14 amino acids long. As DNA, the CDR3 is TGTGCCAGCAGCCTGGACAGGACTGGAAACACCATATATTTT. Its protein is CASSLDRTGNTIYF.

Here the CDR3 DNA reads TGTGCCAGTAGTGGGGGACAGGGCCCCTACGAGCAGTACTTC. Residues: CASSGGQGPYEQYF. V and J are TRBV19 and TRBJ2-7; 9 bases match TRBD1. Germline loops: CDR1 LNHDA, CDR2 SQIVND (reference sequence). The V segment lost 5 bases and the J segment 2 bases; nucleotides outside the gene matches: 4. This CDR3 spans 14 amino acids.

The rearrangement links TRBV21-1 to TRBJ2-7; TRBD2, the D gene given by the table, was not confirmed from the DNA. TRBV21-1 is assigned pseudogene status. The CDR3 totals 14 residues. CDR3 DNA: TGTGCCCCGGGGGGAGCTAGCGGGACCTACGAGCAGTACTTC. Amino acids: CAPGGASGTYEQYF.

The gene calls are TRBV19 and TRBJ2-6; no definite D call. The germline gives CDR1 LNHDA, CDR2 SQIVND (reference sequence). The ends were cut back, 6 bases at V and 4 bases at J, with 10 bases in the middle. This CDR3 has 14 amino acids. CDR3 nucleotide sequence: TGTGCCAGTAGGGGGTTAGGGGGGGCCAACGTCCTGACTTTC. Translating gives CASRGLGGANVLTF.

The rearrangement joins TRBV29-1 to TRBJ1-4; 11 bases fit TRBD1. Germline loops: CDR1 SQVTM, CDR2 ANQGSEA. The CDR3 consists of 15 residues. V lost 0 bases to trimming and J lost 11 bases; unmatched junction nucleotides: 8. The CDR3 region is CSVEDLGTGGYKLFF. In DNA, the CDR3 is TGCAGCGTTGAAGATTTAGGGACAGGGGGGTACAAACTGTTTTTT.

This clone has just a few counts. The rearrangement uses TRBV5-1 and TRBJ2-1; 10 nucleotides agree with TRBD2. The V gene end was trimmed by 2 bases and the J gene end by 10 bases; junction bases not matched to a gene: 24. The CDR3 is 20 residues long. Per the germline V gene, CDR1 is SGHRS and CDR2 is YFSETQ. This CDR3 reads CASSFEWRGPRTSGLREQFF. The CDR3, as DNA: TGCGCCAGCAGCTTCGAGTGGAGGGGCCCCAGGACTAGCGGCTTACGGGAGCAGTTCTTC.

This clone was picked up one time. This chain joins TRBV11-2 and TRBJ1-6, with a tentative D call TRBD1 (5 bases). Germline V lookup: CDR1 SGHAT, CDR2 FQNNGV. The CDR3 is made up of 17 amino acids. Trimming shortened V by 5 bases and J by 0 bases, and 14 bases separated the two germline ends. The CDR3 loop reads CASSTSGTASYNSPLHF. CDR3 DNA sequence: TGTGCCAGCAGCACCTCCGGGACGGCCTCCTATAATTCACCCCTCCACTTT.

The chain has TRBV7-2 and TRBJ1-1; D unclear. The V end was cut by 5 bases, the J end by 1 base, with 20 bases between. This CDR3 is built from 17 residues. Per germline, CDR1 SGHTA and CDR2 FQGNSA. Here the CDR3 reads CASSPRGSSGKNTEAFF. DNA of the CDR3: TGTGCCAGCAGCCCTAGAGGCTCGTCCGGGAAGAACACTGAAGCTTTCTTT.

The table lists this clone with a few counts. The gene calls are TRBV6-1 and TRBJ1-5; D is uncertain. V dropped 1 base and J dropped 9 bases, with 10 bases sitting between them. The CDR3 length is 13 residues. Germline CDR1 and CDR2: MNHNS and SASEGT. The CDR3 DNA reads as TGTGCCAGCAGTGAAGGGCGCGTTGGGCCCCAGCATTTT. This sequence encodes CASSEGRVGPQHF.

This chain uses TRBV28 with TRBJ1-4; 9 bases fit TRBD1. The J segment lost 6 bases and the V segment lost 7 bases, leaving 15 bases of the junction unmatched. Germline V gene data show CDR1 as MDHEN and CDR2 as SYDVKM. CDR3 length: 17 amino acids. Here the CDR3 DNA reads TGTGCCAGCAACCGACAGGGGGAGGGGTGGGAGGATGAAAAACTGTTTTTT. It translates to CASNRQGEGWEDEKLFF.

This clone was counted between two and nine times. This rearrangement joins TRBV13 to TRBJ2-1, with D unclear. This CDR3 has 15 amino acids. Germline loops: CDR1 PRHDT, CDR2 FYEKMQ (reference sequence). The V end lost 1 base, the J end lost 4 bases, and 11 bases lay between the germline ends. The CDR3 sequence is CASSLDTTSYNEQFF. The CDR3 DNA sequence: TGTGCCAGCAGCTTAGATACCACCTCATACAATGAGCAGTTCTTC.

The V and J genes are TRBV19 and TRBJ1-2; the match to TRBD1 covers 7 bases. The CDR3 consists of 14 residues. Looked up from germline, CDR1 is LNHDA and CDR2 is SQIVND (reference sequence). V dropped 4 bases and J dropped 1; count of bases not matched to a gene: 3. The DNA for the CDR3 is TGTGCCAGTAGTACTCGACAGGGTAACTATGGCTACACCTTC. Its protein is CASSTRQGNYGYTF.

The rearrangement uses TRBV14 and TRBJ2-7; TRBD1 aligns across 8 bases. The CDR3 sequence is 15 residues long. V lost 1 base, J lost 2 bases, and 4 bases stayed unmatched. Looked up from germline, CDR1 is SGHDN and CDR2 is FVKESK. The CDR3 bases are TGTGCCAGCAGCCAAGCATCGACAGGGGCCTACGAGCAGTACTTC. Amino acid sequence: CASSQASTGAYEQYF.

The gene calls are TRBV9 and TRBJ2-5; D perhaps matches TRBD1 (7 bases). Germline V gene sequence: CDR1 SGDLS, CDR2 YYNGEE. Trimming cost V 4 bases and J 2 bases, with 12 bases left between them. This CDR3 is 14 amino acids long. CDR3: CASSRGTVQETQYF. Written as DNA, the CDR3 is TGTGCCAGCAGCCGGGGGACAGTACAAGAGACCCAGTACTTC.

This clone occurred a few times. The V and J genes are TRBV11-2 and TRBJ2-1; 9 bases map to TRBD1. V trimming: 5 bases; J trimming: 5 bases; junction bases outside the gene matches: 4. Germline V gene sequence: CDR1 SGHAT, CDR2 FQNNGV. The CDR3 totals 14 residues. CDR3 residues: CASSQWTGDNEQFF. The CDR3 coding sequence is TGTGCCAGCAGCCAGTGGACAGGGGACAATGAGCAGTTCTTC.

This chain's CDR3 is CASSQERSADTQYF. CDR3 DNA sequence: TGTGCCAGCAGCCAAGAACGGTCTGCAGATACGCAGTATTTT. This sequence joins TRBV4-2 and TRBJ2-3; D is uncertain. Between the trimmed V and J ends, which lost 0 bases and 4 bases, there was a span of 8 bases. Looked up from germline, CDR1 is LGHNA and CDR2 is YNFKEQ. The CDR3 has 14 amino acids.

This chain connects TRBV28 to TRBJ1-2, with TRBD1 identical over 11 bases. This CDR3 is built from 16 residues. Germline values: CDR1 MDHEN, CDR2 SYDVKM. The V segment lost 2 bases and the J segment 3 bases; nucleotides outside the gene matches: 5. CDR3 region: CASSLSPGQGDYGYTF. The CDR3 nucleotides are TGTGCCAGCAGTTTAAGCCCGGGACAGGGGGACTATGGCTACACCTTC.

The chain links TRBV5-5 to TRBJ2-7, with 10 bases lining up with TRBD1. Germline CDR1 reads SGHKS; CDR2 reads YYEKEE (reference sequence). The CDR3 extends over 14 amino acids. V lost 4 bases, J lost 1 base, and 2 bases stayed unmatched. The CDR3 DNA reads as TGTGCCAGCAGCCGGGGACAGGGGTCCTACGAGCAGTACTTC. Translated, it gives CASSRGQGSYEQYF. The variable domain in full, completed from reference TRBV5-5 and TRBJ2-7, reads DAGVTQSPTHLIKTRGQQVTLRCSPISGHKSVSWYQQVLGQGPQFIFQYYEKEERGRGNFPDRFSARQFPNYSSELNVNALLLGDSALYLCASSRGQGSYEQYFGPGTRLTVT.

This chain joins TRBV19 and TRBJ2-1, with TRBD1 matching over 10 bases. The V gene end was trimmed by 8 bases and the J gene end by 9 bases; junction bases not matched to a gene: 7. The CDR3 contains 13 residues. The V gene's germline CDR1 is LNHDA and CDR2 SQIVND (reference sequence). This chain's CDR3 is CASRQGALGEQFF. The CDR3 DNA is TGTGCCAGTCGACAGGGGGCGCTTGGTGAGCAGTTCTTC.

This clone occurred a few times. CDR3 DNA sequence: TGTGCCAGCAGCTTGGAGGACTACGAGCAGTACTTC. Translating gives CASSLEDYEQYF. The chain joins TRBV5-6 to TRBJ2-7; no firm D call. Germline V gene data show CDR1 as SGHDT and CDR2 as YYEEEE. This CDR3 is 12 amino acids long. Trimming stripped 0 bases from V and 3 bases from J, with 4 bases between.